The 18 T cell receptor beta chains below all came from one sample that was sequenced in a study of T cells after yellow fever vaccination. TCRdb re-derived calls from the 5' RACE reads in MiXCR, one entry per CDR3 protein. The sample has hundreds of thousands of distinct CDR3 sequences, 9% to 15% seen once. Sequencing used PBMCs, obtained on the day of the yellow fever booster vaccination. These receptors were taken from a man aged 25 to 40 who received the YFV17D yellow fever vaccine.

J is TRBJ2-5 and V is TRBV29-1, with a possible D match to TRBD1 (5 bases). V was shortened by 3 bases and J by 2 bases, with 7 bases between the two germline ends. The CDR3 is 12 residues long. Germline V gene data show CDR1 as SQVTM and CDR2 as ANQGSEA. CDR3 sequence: CSVEKGQETQYF. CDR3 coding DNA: TGCAGCGTTGAGAAGGGGCAAGAGACCCAGTACTTC.

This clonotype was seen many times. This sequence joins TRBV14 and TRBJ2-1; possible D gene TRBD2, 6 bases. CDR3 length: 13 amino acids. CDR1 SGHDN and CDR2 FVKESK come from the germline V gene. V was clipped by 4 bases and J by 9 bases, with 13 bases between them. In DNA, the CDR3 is TGTGCCAGCAGCCTCCGGGAGCCTCGTGAGCAGTTCTTC. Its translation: CASSLREPREQFF.

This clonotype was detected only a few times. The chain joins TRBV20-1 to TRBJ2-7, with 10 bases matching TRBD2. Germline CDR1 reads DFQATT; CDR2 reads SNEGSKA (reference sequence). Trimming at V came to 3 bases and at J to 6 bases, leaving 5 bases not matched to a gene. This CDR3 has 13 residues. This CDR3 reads CSARSLAGAEQYF. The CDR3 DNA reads TGCAGTGCTAGGTCTCTAGCGGGAGCCGAGCAGTACTTC.

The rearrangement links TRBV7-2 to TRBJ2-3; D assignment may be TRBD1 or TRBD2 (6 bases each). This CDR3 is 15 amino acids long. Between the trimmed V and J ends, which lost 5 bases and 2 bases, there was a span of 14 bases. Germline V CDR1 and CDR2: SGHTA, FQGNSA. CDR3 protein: CASSPRRGNTDTQYF. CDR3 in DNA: TGTGCCAGCAGCCCTCGGAGGGGGAACACAGATACGCAGTATTTT.

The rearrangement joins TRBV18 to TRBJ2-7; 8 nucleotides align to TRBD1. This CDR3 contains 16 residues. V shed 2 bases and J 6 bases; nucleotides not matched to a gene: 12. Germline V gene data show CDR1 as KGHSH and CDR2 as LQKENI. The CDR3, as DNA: TGTGCCAGCTCACCATCCGCTGGGACAGGAACTATCGAGCAGTACTTC. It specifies CASSPSAGTGTIEQYF.

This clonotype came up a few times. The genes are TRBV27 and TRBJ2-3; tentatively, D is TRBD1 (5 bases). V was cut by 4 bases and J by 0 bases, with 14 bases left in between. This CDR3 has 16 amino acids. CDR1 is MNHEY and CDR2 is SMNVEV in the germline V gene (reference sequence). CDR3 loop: CASSSYRITSTDTQYF. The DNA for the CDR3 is TGTGCCAGCAGTTCTTACAGGATAACTAGCACAGATACGCAGTATTTT.

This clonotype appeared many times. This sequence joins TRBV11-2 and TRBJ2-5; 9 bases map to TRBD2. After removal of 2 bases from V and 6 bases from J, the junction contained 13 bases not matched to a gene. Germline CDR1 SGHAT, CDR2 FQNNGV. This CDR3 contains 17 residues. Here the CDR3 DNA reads TGTGCCAGCAGCTTAAGTCTGGCCGCGGGAGGGCATAAGACCCAGTACTTC. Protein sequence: CASSLSLAAGGHKTQYF.

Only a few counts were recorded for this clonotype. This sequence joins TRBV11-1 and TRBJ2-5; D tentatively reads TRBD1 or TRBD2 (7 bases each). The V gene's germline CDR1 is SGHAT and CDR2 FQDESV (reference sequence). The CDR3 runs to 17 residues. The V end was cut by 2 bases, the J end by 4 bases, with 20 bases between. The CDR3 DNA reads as TGTGCCAGCAGCTTAACAATCCCCGGCAGGGGGGGAGAGACCCAGTACTTC. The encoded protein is CASSLTIPGRGGETQYF.

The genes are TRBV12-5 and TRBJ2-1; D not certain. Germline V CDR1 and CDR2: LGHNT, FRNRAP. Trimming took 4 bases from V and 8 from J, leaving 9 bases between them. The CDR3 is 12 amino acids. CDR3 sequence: CASGSPFDEQFF. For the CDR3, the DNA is TGTGCTAGTGGTTCCCCCTTCGATGAGCAGTTCTTC.

Here the CDR3 reads CSAQTQPLTDRWVAQYF. DNA of the CDR3: TGCAGTGCCCAGACCCAGCCACTGACCGATCGGTGGGTCGCGCAGTATTTT. The rearrangement joins TRBV20-1 to TRBJ2-3, with D unclear. The V end lost 6 bases, the J end lost 10 bases, and 32 bases lay between the germline ends. CDR1 is DFQATT and CDR2 is SNEGSKA in the germline V gene (reference sequence). This CDR3 is built from 17 residues.

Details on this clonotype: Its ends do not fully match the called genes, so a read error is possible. The CDR3 nucleotides read TGTGCCAGCAGCGTAAGCGGGAGCCTCACCTACGAGCAGCACTTC. Its protein is CASSVSGSLTYEQHF. The chain couples TRBV7-2 to TRBJ2-7, with TRBD2 identical over 8 bases. Germline V gene data show CDR1 as SGHTA and CDR2 as FQGNSA. The CDR3 loop spans 15 amino acids.

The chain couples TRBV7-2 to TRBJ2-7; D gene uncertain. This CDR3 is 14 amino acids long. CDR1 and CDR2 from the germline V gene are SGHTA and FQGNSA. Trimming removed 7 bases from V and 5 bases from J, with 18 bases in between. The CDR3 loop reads CASTPGQPPNEQYF. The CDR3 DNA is TGTGCCAGCACCCCCGGGCAGCCCCCAAACGAGCAGTACTTC.

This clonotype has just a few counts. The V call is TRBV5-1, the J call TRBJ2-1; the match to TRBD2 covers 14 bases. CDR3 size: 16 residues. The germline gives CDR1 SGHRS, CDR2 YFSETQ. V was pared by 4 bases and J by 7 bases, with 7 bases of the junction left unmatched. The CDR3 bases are TGCGCCAGCAGCCCCGGGACTAGCGGGAGAGGAAATGAGCAGTTCTTC. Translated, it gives CASSPGTSGRGNEQFF.

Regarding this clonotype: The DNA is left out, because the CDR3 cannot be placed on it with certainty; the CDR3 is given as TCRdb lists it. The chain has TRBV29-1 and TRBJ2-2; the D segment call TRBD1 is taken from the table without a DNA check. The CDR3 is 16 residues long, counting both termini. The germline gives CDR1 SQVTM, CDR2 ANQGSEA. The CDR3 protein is CSVVAGTGASPGSCFF.

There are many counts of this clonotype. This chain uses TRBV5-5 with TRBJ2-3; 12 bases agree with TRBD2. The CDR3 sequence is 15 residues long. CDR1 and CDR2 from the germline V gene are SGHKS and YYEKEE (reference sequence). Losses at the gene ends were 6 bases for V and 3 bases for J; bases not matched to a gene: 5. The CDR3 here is CASTSGRAGTDTQYF. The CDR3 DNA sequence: TGTGCCAGCACTAGCGGGAGGGCGGGTACAGATACGCAGTATTTT. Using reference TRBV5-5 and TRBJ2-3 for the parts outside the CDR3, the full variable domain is DAGVTQSPTHLIKTRGQQVTLRCSPISGHKSVSWYQQVLGQGPQFIFQYYEKEERGRGNFPDRFSARQFPNYSSELNVNALLLGDSALYLCASTSGRAGTDTQYFGPGTRLTVL.

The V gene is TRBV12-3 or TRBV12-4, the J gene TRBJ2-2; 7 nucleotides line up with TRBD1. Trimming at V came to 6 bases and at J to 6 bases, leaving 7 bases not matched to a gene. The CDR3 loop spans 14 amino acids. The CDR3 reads CASRTGSGAGELFF. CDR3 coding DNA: TGTGCCAGCAGGACAGGGTCCGGCGCCGGGGAGCTGTTTTTT.

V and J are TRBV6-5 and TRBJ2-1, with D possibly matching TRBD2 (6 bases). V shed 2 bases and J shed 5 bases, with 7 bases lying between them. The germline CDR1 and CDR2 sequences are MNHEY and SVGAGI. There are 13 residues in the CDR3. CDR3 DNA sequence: TGTGCCAGCAGTTACACGGGGGACAATGAGCAGTTCTTC. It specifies CASSYTGDNEQFF.

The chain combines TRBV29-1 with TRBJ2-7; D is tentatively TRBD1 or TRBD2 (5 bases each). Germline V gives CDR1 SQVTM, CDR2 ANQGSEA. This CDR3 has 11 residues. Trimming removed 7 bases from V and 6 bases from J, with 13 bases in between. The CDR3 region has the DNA TGCAGCGCCTGGACACGGGGCGAGCAGTACTTC. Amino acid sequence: CSAWTRGEQYF.